These 10 T cell receptor beta chains were sequenced from one sample in a study of T cell repertoires in cytomegalovirus infection. TCRdb passed the reads through MiXCR, listing each CDR3 protein once. The sample contains roughly 570,000 distinct CDR3 sequences, 40% of which appear only once. No antigens are known for them. Specimen: cultured PBMCs, collected from culture after CMV antigen stimulation. The receptors derive from a human donor in good health (CMV status not recorded). Some clones in this sample may be carry-over from other donors' samples.

The genes are TRBV2 and TRBJ1-1; the D is unclear. CDR3 length equals 14 residues. Germline loops: CDR1 SNHLY, CDR2 FYNNEI. The ends were cut back, 4 bases at V and 3 bases at J, with 12 bases in the middle. The CDR3 spells CASSALFSDTEAFF. CDR3 in DNA: TGTGCCAGCAGTGCCCTTTTTTCGGACACTGAAGCTTTCTTT.

The chain links TRBV29-1 to TRBJ2-5; TRBD2 agrees at 7 bases. The CDR3 runs to 15 residues. V was clipped by 2 bases and J by 5 bases; unmatched bases: 11. The germline V gene encodes CDR1 SQVTM and CDR2 ANQGSEA. The CDR3 nucleotides read TGCAGCGTTGAACCGTATAACCGGGGGGAGGAGACCCAGTACTTC. Its translation: CSVEPYNRGEETQYF.

V gene TRBV20-1 combines with J gene TRBJ2-7; 10 bases align to TRBD1. The germline V gene encodes CDR1 DFQATT and CDR2 SNEGSKA (reference sequence). This CDR3 region has 13 residues. V lost 5 bases and J lost 5; bases outside the gene matches: 6. This chain's CDR3 is CSAQDRGKNEQYF. CDR3 DNA: TGCAGTGCTCAGGACAGGGGGAAAAACGAGCAGTACTTC.

This chain links TRBV7-6 with TRBJ1-4, with D unresolved. The CDR3 runs to 11 residues. Germline CDR1 is SGHVS and CDR2 is FNYEAQ. With 6 bases removed from V and 11 bases from J, the gap between germline ends came to 10 bases. CDR3 nucleotide sequence: TGTGCCAGCAGTCGTAACGATAAACTGTTTTTT. It encodes CASSRNDKLFF.

The sample holds a few counts of this clonotype. The chain carries TRBV27 and TRBJ2-7, with TRBD2 as a possible D gene (5 bases). V was trimmed by 3 bases and J by 4 bases, leaving 13 bases between them. Germline V gene data show CDR1 as MNHEY and CDR2 as SMNVEV (reference sequence). The CDR3 has 14 residues. DNA of the CDR3: TGTGCCAGCAGTTTGACGGGAAATTTTTACGAGCAGTACTTC. Amino acids: CASSLTGNFYEQYF.

The V gene is TRBV7-2, the J gene TRBJ2-2; perhaps TRBD1 as D (5 bases). The germline gives CDR1 SGHTA, CDR2 FQGNSA. The CDR3 has 16 residues. V was cut by 1 base and J by 2 bases, with 11 bases left in between. CDR3 sequence reads: CASSLETGDNTGELFF. The CDR3 region has the DNA TGTGCCAGCAGCTTAGAAACAGGAGATAACACCGGGGAGCTGTTTTTT. Full variable domain (rest looked up from reference TRBV7-2 and TRBJ2-2): GAGVSQSPSNKVTEKGKDVELRCDPISGHTALYWYRQSLGQGLEFLIYFQGNSAPDKSGLPSDRFSAERTGGSVSTLTIQRTQQEDSAVYLCASSLETGDNTGELFFGEGSRLTVL.

V gene TRBV7-8 combines with J gene TRBJ2-6, with 8 nucleotides matching TRBD1. The CDR3 has 21 amino acids. Germline V CDR1 and CDR2: SGHVS, FQNEAQ. The trim removed 4 bases at V and 0 bases at J, leaving 17 bases unmatched. CDR3 nucleotide sequence: TGTGCCAGCAGCTACGCCCGCTGGACAGGGAGGTCCCGCTCTGGGGCCAACGTCCTGACTTTC. Its protein is CASSYARWTGRSRSGANVLTF.

This clonotype has only a few counts. The genes are TRBV20-1 and TRBJ2-7; D may be TRBD2 (7 bases). Germline CDR1 and CDR2: DFQATT and SNEGSKA (reference sequence). Trimming took off 1 base at V and 7 bases at J, with 17 bases between the two ends. This CDR3 spans 14 amino acids. The CDR3 loop is CSARVGGGPREQYF. CDR3 nucleotides: TGCAGTGCTAGAGTAGGGGGGGGCCCGAGGGAGCAGTACTTC.

Regarding this clonotype: Relative to the germline gene, one junction end is altered; a read error may explain this. The rearrangement uses TRBV5-6 and TRBJ2-6, with D tentatively TRBD2 (6 bases). The CDR3 has 20 residues. In germline, CDR1 is SGHDT, CDR2 YYEEEE. In nucleotides, the CDR3 is TGTGCCAGCAGGTTGGGGGGATCCGGGACGGCCCCTTCTGGGGCCAACGTCCTGACTTTC. This translates into CASRLGGSGTAPSGANVLTF.

Details on this clonotype: A single base separates this from a much larger clone, so it may be a read error. CDR3 in DNA: TGTGCCAGCAGCTTAGGGGCCGGGGGCTGTGGCTACACCTTC. Residues: CASSLGAGGCGYTF. The V call is TRBV7-2, the J call TRBJ1-2, with D perhaps TRBD1 (6 bases). CDR3 length: 14 residues. Germline V gene sequence: CDR1 SGHTA, CDR2 FQGNSA. Trimming removed 1 base from V and 7 bases from J, with 13 bases in between.